Below, 18 T cell receptor beta chains from the same sample are listed, as sequenced in a study of early T cells in non-severe SARS-CoV-2 infection (dated by TCRdb to 2020 to 2023). Libraries came from 5' RACE. Instrument on record: NextSeq 500. TCRdb reworked the public reads: Q25 trimming with fastp, MiXCR clone assembly, productive beta chains retained. Each entry merges the rows of one CDR3 protein and shows their most common DNA and genes. Counted in this sample were roughly 43,000 distinct CDR3 sequences; about a quarter of them appeared once. The ten top clones hold approximately 4.4% of the sample. The specimen was whole blood, collected at baseline. The source of these receptors is an adult who was a healthcare worker with PCR-confirmed SARS-CoV-2 infection or an uninfected control (not recorded which).

The chain is built from TRBV18 and TRBJ1-3; 9 nucleotides match TRBD1. The CDR3 spans 16 residues. Trimming took 4 bases from V and 4 from J; bases not matched to a gene: 8. Germline CDR1 KGHSH, CDR2 LQKENI. CDR3 bases: TGTGCCAGCTCACTCGGACAGGGGACGGGAGGAAACACCATATATTTT. It is translated as CASSLGQGTGGNTIYF.

The rearrangement uses TRBV19 and TRBJ2-5, with a weak D call TRBD2 (5 bases). CDR1 is LNHDA and CDR2 is SQIVND in the germline V gene (reference sequence). V was pared by 10 bases and J by 5 bases, with 20 bases between. This CDR3 contains 14 residues. DNA of the CDR3: TGTGCCACCTCCGCGCAACTAGTCGGGGAGACCCAGTACTTC. This sequence encodes CATSAQLVGETQYF. The full variable domain, its missing parts supplied by reference TRBV19 and TRBJ2-5, is DGGITQSPKYLFRKEGQNVTLSCEQNLNHDAMYWYRQDPGQGLRLIYYSQIVNDFQKGDIAEGYSVSREKKESFPLTVTSAQKNPTAFYLCATSAQLVGETQYFGPGTRLLVL.

Only a few counts were recorded for this clonotype. The chain combines TRBV20-1 with TRBJ1-3; no reliable D call. The CDR3 is 15 amino acids. Trimming shortened V by 6 bases and J by 0 bases, and 15 bases separated the two germline ends. The germline CDR1 and CDR2 sequences are DFQATT and SNEGSKA (reference sequence). CDR3 in amino acids: CSAGRGLTSGNTIYF. The CDR3 DNA reads as TGCAGTGCGGGTAGAGGACTCACCTCTGGAAACACCATATATTTT.

This clonotype was seen more than once but under ten times. CDR3 region: CASSQEGLAANTGELFF. The CDR3 bases are TGTGCCAGCAGCCAAGAGGGACTAGCAGCGAACACCGGGGAGCTGTTTTTT. The chain links TRBV4-2 to TRBJ2-2, with 9 nucleotides matching TRBD2. Germline V lookup: CDR1 LGHNA, CDR2 YNFKEQ. The V segment lost 0 bases and the J segment 0 bases; nucleotides outside the gene matches: 2. The CDR3 has 17 residues.

This clonotype was counted only a few times. The chain joins TRBV10-3 to TRBJ1-1, with a weak D call TRBD1 (5 bases). Trimming removed 6 bases at V and 7 bases at J, with 15 bases between. The CDR3 spans 13 residues. CDR1 is ENHRY and CDR2 is SYGVKD in the germline V gene. CDR3 sequence reads: CAISPGGRGEAFF. CDR3 coding DNA: TGTGCCATCAGCCCGGGCGGTAGGGGTGAAGCTTTCTTT.

The chain combines TRBV11-2 with TRBJ2-3; 7 bases match TRBD1. The V gene's germline CDR1 is SGHAT and CDR2 FQNNGV. V was pared by 1 base and J by 0 bases, with 10 bases of the junction left unmatched. CDR3 length: 18 amino acids. The CDR3 spells CASSLVATGQSSTDTQYF. The CDR3 DNA sequence: TGTGCCAGCAGCTTAGTCGCAACGGGACAGTCTAGCACAGATACGCAGTATTTT.

In its sample, this clonotype was seen a few times. This rearrangement joins TRBV2 to TRBJ2-3; 11 bases agree with TRBD1. This CDR3 spans 15 amino acids. Germline CDR1 is SNHLY and CDR2 is FYNNEI. The junction had 7 bases not matched to a gene; V was cut back by 6 bases and J by 5 bases. CDR3 nucleotides: TGTGCCAGCAGCGTTAGGACAGGGGGCCAAGATACGCAGTATTTT. It translates to CASSVRTGGQDTQYF.

This clonotype has only a few counts. The chain uses TRBV7-9 and TRBJ2-3; 7 bases are shared with TRBD1. Germline V CDR1 and CDR2: SEHNR, FQNEAQ (reference sequence). The CDR3 sequence is 15 residues long. Germline trimming cut 4 bases from V and 1 base from J; bases unmatched to any gene: 5. The CDR3 DNA follows: TGTGCCAGCAGCTCGACAGGGTTCGGCACAGATACGCAGTATTTT. This codes for CASSSTGFGTDTQYF.

The chain has TRBV9 and TRBJ2-2; D is ambiguous. The CDR3 consists of 13 residues. Between the trimmed V and J ends, which lost 1 base and 8 bases, there was a span of 9 bases. CDR1 and CDR2 (germline): SGDLS, YYNGEE. The CDR3 region is CASSVRPEGELFF. CDR3 DNA: TGTGCCAGCAGCGTACGTCCCGAGGGGGAGCTGTTTTTT. The full variable domain, completed using reference TRBV9 and TRBJ2-2, is DSGVTQTPKHLITATGQRVTLRCSPRSGDLSVYWYQQSLDQGLQFLIQYYNGEERAKGNILERFSAQQFPDLHSELNLSSLELGDSALYFCASSVRPEGELFFGEGSRLTVL.

There are a few counts of this clonotype. V gene TRBV4-1 combines with J gene TRBJ2-3; D is uncertain. V shed 4 bases and J shed 2 bases, with 7 bases lying between them. The CDR3 has 13 residues. CDR1 is MGHRA, CDR2 YSYEKL, per germline. The CDR3 sequence: CASSLTFTDTQYF. As DNA, the CDR3 is TGCGCCAGCAGCCTAACATTCACAGATACGCAGTATTTT.

V usage is TRBV27 and J usage is TRBJ2-2; D ambiguous. CDR3 length: 15 residues. V dropped 9 bases and J dropped 4 bases, with 18 bases sitting between them. Per germline, CDR1 MNHEY and CDR2 SMNVEV (reference sequence). The CDR3 reads CASTSSLHITGELFF. Written as DNA, the CDR3 is TGTGCCAGTACCTCGTCGTTACACATCACCGGGGAGCTGTTTTTT.

In this sample, this clonotype turned up a few times. The chain is built from TRBV12-3 or TRBV12-4 and TRBJ2-5; tentatively, D is TRBD1 (5 bases). The CDR3 has 13 amino acids. The V end lost 0 bases, the J end lost 9 bases, and 11 bases lay between the germline ends. CDR3 sequence: CASSLARAQAQYF. DNA of the CDR3: TGTGCCAGCAGTTTAGCCAGGGCCCAGGCCCAGTACTTC.

This clonotype was counted ten times or more. The chain combines TRBV27 with TRBJ2-7; TRBD2 aligns across 7 bases. CDR1 and CDR2 (germline): MNHEY, SMNVEV (reference sequence). The CDR3 contains 12 residues. The V and J ends lost 5 bases and 6 bases, in that order; junction bases with no gene match: 4. The CDR3 DNA follows: TGTGCCAGCAGTCGGTCGGGAGGCGAGCAGTACTTC. Its protein product is CASSRSGGEQYF.

This clonotype has a handful of counts. V usage is TRBV20-1 and J usage is TRBJ1-1, with D tentatively TRBD1 (6 bases). V was pared by 8 bases and J by 0 bases, with 16 bases between. There are 14 residues in the CDR3. In germline, CDR1 is DFQATT, CDR2 SNEGSKA (reference sequence). CDR3 in DNA: TGCAGTCTTACCAGGACAGTCATGAACACTGAAGCTTTCTTT. Amino acids: CSLTRTVMNTEAFF.

This clonotype was seen more than once but under ten times. The J gene is TRBJ2-1, the V gene TRBV18; perhaps TRBD1 as D (5 bases). Per germline, CDR1 KGHSH and CDR2 LQKENI. The CDR3 extends over 16 amino acids. V lost 3 bases and J 9 bases, leaving 21 bases between the germline ends. The CDR3 sequence is CASSPYMEQGWSEQFF. The DNA of the CDR3 is TGTGCCAGCTCACCCTATATGGAGCAGGGCTGGAGTGAGCAGTTCTTC.

This clonotype was detected a few times. CDR3 loop: CASSQGLFWPEQFF. The CDR3 bases are TGCGCCAGCAGCCAGGGGCTATTCTGGCCTGAGCAGTTCTTC. The J gene is TRBJ2-1, the V gene TRBV4-3, with D maybe TRBD1 (5 bases). The germline CDR1 and CDR2 sequences are LGHNA and YSLEER. V was pared by 3 bases and J by 9 bases, with 15 bases between. This CDR3 contains 14 residues.

This chain uses TRBV6-6 with TRBJ2-6; no firm D call. The CDR3 runs to 13 residues. Germline values: CDR1 MNHNY, CDR2 SVGAGI (reference sequence). V was clipped by 2 bases and J by 13 bases, with 12 bases between them. The chain's CDR3 is CASSYEGNKVLTF. CDR3 bases: TGTGCCAGCAGTTACGAAGGGAATAAAGTCCTGACTTTC.

This clonotype was seen more than once but under ten times. The J gene is TRBJ2-6, the V gene TRBV4-2; a possible D gene is TRBD1 (6 bases). CDR3 length: 17 amino acids. Trimming left V 5 bases short and J 0 bases short, with 14 bases between. Looked up from germline, CDR1 is LGHNA and CDR2 is YNFKEQ. The CDR3 DNA is TGTGCCAGCAGCACTACAAGGGGGTCCTCTGGGGCCAACGTCCTGACTTTC. It codes for CASSTTRGSSGANVLTF.